This TCR beta chain is drawn from a study of cytomegalovirus exposure and HLA in healthy donors (dated by TCRdb to between 2016 and 2019). Notes on the research overall: An earlier analysis of some 550 of the donors reported approximately 290 Gb of sequence data and 100 million to 140 million unique TCR beta sequences from about 179 million T cells. An early release covering roughly 640 HLA-typed donors comprised approximately 300 gigabases of sequencing data and around 80 million unique TCR sequences. Of the 300 to 500 genotyped donors, more than 75% were placed in the genetic ancestry cluster associated with self-reported Caucasian donors. The aim of the study was to test whether cataloging public T cell receptors could identify signatures of past pathogen exposure. The study used immunosequencing to profile the T cell repertoires of more than 650 subjects and linked those repertoires to cytomegalovirus serostatus. Along with the approximately 650-subject first cohort, a separate validation cohort of over 90 different subjects was used. To predict cytomegalovirus infection status, the study brought together high-throughput TCR immunosequencing, statistical association of individual TCRs with disease status, and machine learning. To study patterns of TCR occurrence, a later analysis re-analyzed previously published TCR beta repertoires from 500 to 850 donors and added high-resolution HLA genotyping. Rather than using new phenotypic data, the later analysis identified candidate immune exposures from TCR beta sequences and from how often those sequences occurred across donors. An earlier analysis of nearly 600 of the donors applied high-throughput TCR beta sequencing to assess whether each TCR beta V gene segment acted as functional or pseudogenic. Donor age, sex, ethnicity and CMV serostatus were collected together with the repertoire data. A later genetic analysis took genome-wide SNP genotypes for about 55% of the 666 donors and used that subset as a discovery cohort. All discovery cohort repertoires had been generated using a single sequencing platform. HLA typing covered class I and class II loci at four-digit resolution. The number of donors typed differed by locus, with about 629-630 for A, B, C, DRB1 and DQB1, 522 for DQA1, 600 to 610 for DPA1, and approximately 470 for DPB1. Several DR-DQ haplotypes were handled as single units for association and clustering because linkage in the cohort was strong. On average, roughly 240,000 unique TCR beta nucleotide sequences were sequenced per donor among 350 to 400 genotyped donors of the cohort, with approximately 18% of those sequences being non-productive.

With respect to this clone: Its antigen has not been determined. Per-base quality was not reported, and no clone a single base away is much larger than it.

Library preparation used the immunoSEQ multiplex PCR assay. For the multiplex PCR, a mixture combining 60 forward primers for TCR Vbeta segments and 13 reverse primers for TCR Jbeta segments was used. The CDR3 region of rearranged TCR beta genes was amplified from genomic DNA by a multiplex PCR assay. On the Illumina HiSeq System, the amplified TCR beta libraries were sequenced as 87-base-pair reads. The published analysis was carried out like this. A later analysis counted approximately 74 million unique TCR beta chains across the 500 to 850 repertoires, and around 9.9 million of these chains were shared by at least two donors. Raw reads were error-corrected and collapsed into unique sequences by a nearest-neighbor algorithm in which closely related sequences were merged to remove PCR and sequencing errors. CDR3 sequences were aligned to IMGT reference sequences to assign V, D and J gene segments. For a sequence to be retained, a match of at least six nucleotides to both a V gene segment and a J gene segment was required. Rearrangements were called productive when the CDR3 lacked stop codons and stayed in frame with V and J; all others were non-productive. Following IMGT convention, CDR3 was defined as the stretch from the second conserved V-encoded cysteine to the conserved J-encoded phenylalanine. Sequences without an unambiguous match to a single V gene segment were excluded from the earlier analysis of about 600 of the donors. An earlier analysis of a few hundred of the donors called V segments functional above 56.7% productive rearrangements and segregating when the between-donor standard deviation exceeded 5%. A statistical classification framework was developed to diagnose cytomegalovirus status using the catalog of TCR beta chain sequences. A later analysis assigned V and J genes by comparing TCR nucleotide sequences with IMGT/GENE-DB human TR gene sequences. In a later analysis, CDR3 sequences and most-parsimonious VDJ recombination scenarios were assigned using the TCRdist pipeline. In a later analysis, each TCR beta chain was defined by its CDR3 amino acid sequence together with its V-gene family, and reads without a unique V-gene family were excluded. A later analysis removed 450 to 600 highly shared, low-generation-probability nucleotide sequences to deal with suspected cross-contamination and a sequencing artifact. For each public chain, a later analysis derived a clonal expansion index from normalized ranks of inferred template counts within each repertoire. Generation probabilities in a later analysis came from a VDJ recombination model fitted to out-of-frame rearrangements, and those results were checked against IGoR. Hypergeometric tests were used in a later analysis to score TCR-TCR, TCR-HLA and TCR-CMV co-occurrence, with a repertoire-size bias correction applied to the TCR pairs. False discovery rates were estimated in a later analysis by permuting HLA or CMV assignments 20 times. A later analysis grouped co-occurring TCRs with DBSCAN, adding TCRdist sequence similarity when clustering within HLA-allele-positive subsets. Co-occurrence clustering excluded repertoires with fewer than 30,000 or more than 120,000 public chains, plus five with anomalous nucleotide sharing. This immuneACCESS table, as held by TCRdb, lists in-frame sequences with V and J called but not all clones. Of the missing ones, under half trace to an unresolved V gene in checked studies; the others have no known cause. V and J calls and clone size come straight from that table; D and trimming were deduced from the DNA. The sample records approximately 190,000 clones, about 89% of which are singletons. The ten top clones hold roughly 1.3% of the sample.

The cohort comprised more than 550 healthy bone marrow donors. Cohort members were all nominally healthy when sampled, although unrecorded immune exposures were likely present. The donor was CMV seronegative and was included in the group of about 400 seronegative cohort members. A peripheral blood sample was collected from each donor, and TCR beta sequencing was performed on peripheral blood mononuclear cells. Genomic DNA extraction from the blood cell samples was performed with the Qiagen DNeasy Blood Extraction Kit. What the research found in general, with its limitations: Three of the identified cytomegalovirus-associated TCR beta chains were confirmed in vitro to be specific for cytomegalovirus antigens. Assigning TCR associations to individual alleles was difficult when HLA alleles, especially DR and DQ, strongly co-occurred. Several of the top co-occurrence clusters appeared to be linked to parvovirus B19, influenza, CMV and Epstein-Barr virus, according to a later analysis. The authors suggested that the approach could potentially be generalized to other disease states and immunological phenotypes. A further reported finding was that TCR beta sequences accurately predicted the HLA-A and HLA-B alleles for most subjects in the first cohort. Correlated functional status among segregating V segments might be attributable to linkage disequilibrium, but an unknown experimental factor could not be ruled out. A later analysis associated about 17,000 TCR beta sequences with specific HLA alleles at a false discovery rate of 0.05. In an earlier analysis of around 600 of the donors, most TCR beta V segments were observed in productive rearrangements about 90% or about 30% of the time, broadly matching IMGT annotations. Roughly uniform sequencing depth across donors was assumed in presence/absence analyses, although this assumption may not hold. Because some donors lacked HLA typing at each locus, the association tests relied only on the typed subset. According to a later analysis, TCR association rates differed among HLA loci, with DRB1 alleles showing the most associated TCRs and HLA-C alleles showing the fewest. An association between a missense DCLRE1C variant and V-gene and J-gene trimming of TCR beta chains was found in a later genetic analysis and replicated in an independent cohort. In the study, around 150 TCR beta chains were listed as associated with cytomegalovirus. Across donors, most TCR sequences were observed very rarely, whereas some public TCRs were present in many individuals. The sequencing pipeline was judged likely to have produced a cluster of highly shared sequence variants as a technical artifact. Seventeen rarely observed V segments, including chromosome 9 orphons, were excluded from the earlier analysis of several hundred of the donors because counts were too low. Some IMGT-functional V segments, including TRBV6-2 and TRBV6-3, could not be told apart with the 87-base-pair reads, so those segments were excluded. The only immune exposure information available for the cohort was CMV serostatus. In a later analysis, HLA-associated TCR beta chains showed more clonal expansion and lower generation probabilities than non-associated chains that were equally common. In this cohort, only TCR beta chains were sequenced, and detectable features were limited by the absence of alpha or paired-chain data. The classifier was reported to diagnose cytomegalovirus status with high specificity and sensitivity in both the original cohort and the validation cohort. In a later genetic analysis, fewer N-insertions in productive TCRs were reported among donors in an Asian-associated ancestry cluster than the approximately 630-donor mean. According to a later analysis, most CMV-associated TCR beta chains appeared to be HLA-restricted, and the HLA associations seemed to be driven largely by CMV exposure.

Per the germline V gene, SNHLY is the CDR1 and FYNNEI is the CDR2. V is clipped by 4 bases and J by 7 bases, and the sequence between their germline boundaries is 16 bases long. The CDR3 contains 15 residues, cysteine and phenylalanine counted. The sequence is cut down to CDR3 DNA, 45 bases in frame from base 1. The chain was built from TRBV2 and TRBJ1-4; perhaps TRBD1 is the D gene, with 6 bases matching. The sample consisted of PBMCs. The receptor comes from a man younger than 45 in good health and CMV-seronegative. The DNA reads as follows: TGTGCCAGCAGTGTAATTGGGACATCCGCTGAAAAACTGTTTTTT. This gives the protein CASSVIGTSAEKLFF.